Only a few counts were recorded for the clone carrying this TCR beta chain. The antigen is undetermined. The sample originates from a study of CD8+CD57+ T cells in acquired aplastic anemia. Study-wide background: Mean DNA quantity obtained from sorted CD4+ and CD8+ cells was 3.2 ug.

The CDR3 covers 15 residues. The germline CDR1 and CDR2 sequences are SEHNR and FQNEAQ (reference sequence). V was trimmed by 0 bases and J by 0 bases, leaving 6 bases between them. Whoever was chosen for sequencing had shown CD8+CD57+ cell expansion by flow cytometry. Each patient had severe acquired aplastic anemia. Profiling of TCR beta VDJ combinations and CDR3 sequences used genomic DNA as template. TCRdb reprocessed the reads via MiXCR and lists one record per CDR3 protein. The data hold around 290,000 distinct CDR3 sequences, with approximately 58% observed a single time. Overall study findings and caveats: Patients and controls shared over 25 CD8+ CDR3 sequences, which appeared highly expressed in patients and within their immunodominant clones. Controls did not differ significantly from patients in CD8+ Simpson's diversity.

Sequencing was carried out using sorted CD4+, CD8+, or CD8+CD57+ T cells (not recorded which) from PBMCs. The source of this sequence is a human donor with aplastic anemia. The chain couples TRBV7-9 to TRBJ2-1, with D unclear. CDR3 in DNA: TGTGCCAGCAGCTTAGCACTAAACTCCTACAATGAGCAGTTCTTC. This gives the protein CASSLALNSYNEQFF.